A single sample is the source of the 2 T cell receptor beta chains below, sequenced in a study of T cell repertoires in cytomegalovirus infection. TCRdb fed the reads into MiXCR, producing one record per CDR3 protein. The sample carries about 130,000 distinct CDR3 sequences, roughly 32% recorded once. These receptors are not linked to any known antigen. This specimen was CD8+ T cells from cultured PBMCs, taken from culture after CMV antigen stimulation. These receptor sequences come from a human donor in good health (CMV status not recorded). Some clones in this sample may be carry-over from other donors' samples.

This clonotype was recorded at least ten times. This chain joins TRBV5-1 and TRBJ1-2; 10 bases agree with TRBD1. The length of the CDR3 is 17 residues. J lost 0 bases, V lost 3 bases, and 8 bases had no gene match. Germline CDR1 SGHRS, CDR2 YFSETQ. DNA of the CDR3: TGCGCCAGCAGCTCCGGACAGGGGGGAATAGCTAACTATGGCTACACCTTC. Translation: CASSSGQGGIANYGYTF. The whole variable domain, remainder taken from reference TRBV5-1 and TRBJ1-2, is KAGVTQTPRYLIKTRGQQVTLSCSPISGHRSVSWYQQTPGQGLQFLFEYFSETQRNKGNFPGRFSGRQFSNSRSEMNVSTLELGDSALYLCASSSGQGGIANYGYTFGSGTRLTVV.

A few counts support this clonotype. V usage is TRBV29-1 and J usage is TRBJ2-7; 7 bases align to TRBD1. Trimming cost V 4 bases and J 2 bases; bases outside gene matches: 14. Germline assignment: CDR1 SQVTM and CDR2 ANQGSEA. This CDR3 contains 16 residues. CDR3 bases: TGCAGCGTTGGTGGAGCTTGGGGGACAGCCACCTACGAGCAGTACTTC. Protein product: CSVGGAWGTATYEQYF.